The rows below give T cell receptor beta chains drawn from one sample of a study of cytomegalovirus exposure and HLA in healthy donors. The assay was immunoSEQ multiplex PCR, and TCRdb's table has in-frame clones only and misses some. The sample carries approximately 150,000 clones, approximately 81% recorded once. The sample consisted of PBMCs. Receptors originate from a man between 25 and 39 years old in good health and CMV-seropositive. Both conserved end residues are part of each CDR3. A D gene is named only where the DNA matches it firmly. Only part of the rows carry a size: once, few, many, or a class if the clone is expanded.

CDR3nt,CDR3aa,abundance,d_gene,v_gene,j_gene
TGTGCCAGCAGTACCCGGACAGGGGGCCACCTCGGCGAGCAGTACTTC,CASSTRTGGHLGEQYF,.,TRBD1,TRBV6-6,TRBJ2-7
TGCGCCAGCAGCCATTCTGGACACCCGAACACTGAAGCTTTCTTT,CASSHSGHPNTEAFF,.,.,TRBV4-3,TRBJ1-1
TGCGCCAGCAGCTTGATGGGACAGGCGGTGGGCACTGAAGCTTTCTTT,CASSLMGQAVGTEAFF,.,TRBD1,TRBV5-1,TRBJ1-1
TGTGCCAGCTCCGAGGACAGGGCACGTGGAAACACCATATATTTT,CASSEDRARGNTIYF,once,TRBD1,TRBV18,TRBJ1-3
TGTGCCAGCAGCCTAGGTTGGGGGACAGGGGGGCCTCAGTCCTATGGCTACACCTTC,CASSLGWGTGGPQSYGYTF,.,TRBD1,TRBV7-9,TRBJ1-2
TGTGCCAGCCGATTAACTAGCGGGGGAGCCACAGATACGCAGTATTTT,CASRLTSGGATDTQYF,.,TRBD2,TRBV25-1,TRBJ2-3
TGTGCCAGCAGTCCCAGGACTAGCGAAAACGAGCAGTACTTC,CASSPRTSENEQYF,.,TRBD2,TRBV2,TRBJ2-7
TGCAGCGTTGCGGGGGGCGCTTACAATGAGCAGTTCTTC,CSVAGGAYNEQFF,.,.,TRBV29-1,TRBJ2-1
TGTGCCATCTTCCCCGCGGGGGGACCGTTCAACACAGATACGCAGTATTTT,CAIFPAGGPFNTDTQYF,.,TRBD2,TRBV28,TRBJ2-3
TGTGCTAGTGGTCGGGACACACTGAACACCGGGGAGCTGTTTTTT,CASGRDTLNTGELFF,few,.,TRBV12-5,TRBJ2-2
TGTGCCAGCAGCCAAGATTGGCGAACAGGGTCTGGAAACACCATATATTTT,CASSQDWRTGSGNTIYF,.,.,TRBV14,TRBJ1-3
TGTGCCAGCAGCGTAGTTGGTGTGGGGCAGAGGAACAACAATGAGCAGTTCTTC,CASSVVGVGQRNNNEQFF,.,.,TRBV9,TRBJ2-1
TGTGCCATCAGAGGCGGGGGGGCAGACACCGGGGAGCTGTTTTTT,CAIRGGGADTGELFF,.,TRBD2,TRBV10-3,TRBJ2-2
TGTGCCAGCTCCGACCAGGGGGAGGCGTCCTACGAGCAGTACTTC,CASSDQGEASYEQYF,once,.,TRBV18,TRBJ2-7
TGTGCCAGCAGTCTGTTCAGTGACACCCAAGAGACCCAGTACTTC,CASSLFSDTQETQYF,.,.,TRBV27,TRBJ2-5
TGTGCCAGCGAAGGGGGACAGGGGACAGATACGCAGTATTTT,CASEGGQGTDTQYF,few,TRBD1,TRBV14,TRBJ2-3
TGTGCCATCAGGCAGGGCGGCGAGACTGAAGCTTTCTTT,CAIRQGGETEAFF,once,.,TRBV10-3,TRBJ1-1
TGTGCTAGTGGTTTGGCGTTAGCGGGAGTCACCGGGGAGCTGTTTTTT,CASGLALAGVTGELFF,.,TRBD2,TRBV12-5,TRBJ2-2
TGTGCCAGCAGCTTCAGTTCCAGGGGGCTCTACGAGCAGTACTTC,CASSFSSRGLYEQYF,.,TRBD1,TRBV5-6,TRBJ2-7
TGCGCCAGCAGCTTAGGAGGGGGCAACTATGGCTACACCTTC,CASSLGGGNYGYTF,.,TRBD1,TRBV5-1,TRBJ1-2
TGCGCCAGCAGCCATGGACAGGGACTCCATGAGCAGTTCTTC,CASSHGQGLHEQFF,.,TRBD1,TRBV4-1,TRBJ2-1
TGTGCCAGTAGTAACGGCGGACAGGGCTATGGCTACACCTTC,CASSNGGQGYGYTF,.,TRBD1,TRBV19,TRBJ1-2
TGTGCCAGCAGCCTTGACAGGGCCTATGGCTACACCTTC,CASSLDRAYGYTF,.,TRBD1,TRBV5-5,TRBJ1-2
TGTGCCAGCAGTCCACTAGCGGTGGGGACAGATACGCAGTATTTT,CASSPLAVGTDTQYF,once,TRBD2,TRBV6-5,TRBJ2-3
TGTGCCAGCAGCCCGACTAGCGGGAGTGTCTACGAGCAGTACTTC,CASSPTSGSVYEQYF,.,TRBD2,TRBV4-2,TRBJ2-7
TGTGCCAGCAGCCCCGTGAACACCGGGGAGCTGTTTTTT,CASSPVNTGELFF,.,.,TRBV7-3,TRBJ2-2
TGCGCCAGCAGCTTACGGAACGGGGGGGCCTACGAGCAGTACTTC,CASSLRNGGAYEQYF,.,TRBD2,TRBV5-1,TRBJ2-7
TGTGCCAGCAGAGCCCTAGCGGTTGCAGATACGCAGTATTTT,CASRALAVADTQYF,few,TRBD2,TRBV6-1,TRBJ2-3
TGTGCCAGCAGTATTCTGGGGGCTAGCACCCCGTTCTTC,CASSILGASTPFF,few,.,TRBV27,TRBJ2-1
TGCAGCGCAAGGCGGGACAGGGACGAGCAGTACTTC,CSARRDRDEQYF,.,TRBD1,TRBV29-1,TRBJ2-7
TGTGCCAGCAGCTTGGGGGGCAGGGCTGGAAACACCATATATTTT,CASSLGGRAGNTIYF,.,.,TRBV5-4,TRBJ1-3
TGTGCCAGCAGCTTAGCGGGAGCAAGAGAGCAGTACTTC,CASSLAGAREQYF,once,.,TRBV7-2,TRBJ2-7
TGCGCCAGCAGCCTTAGTGACTCCCATGAAAAACTGTTTTTT,CASSLSDSHEKLFF,.,.,TRBV5-1,TRBJ1-4
TGTGCCTGGACCCCTTTGGACAGGGAAGGGGCCGAGCAGTACTTC,CAWTPLDREGAEQYF,.,TRBD1,TRBV30,TRBJ2-7
TGTGCCAGCAGTGCTAGTCGGGAGACCCAGTACTTC,CASSASRETQYF,once,.,TRBV2,TRBJ2-5
TGTGCCTGGAGTGTACCGGGGGTAGGGCAGTACTTC,CAWSVPGVGQYF,.,.,TRBV30,TRBJ2-7
TGCGCCAGCAGCCGCGGTGGGTCCACCGGGGAGCTGTTTTTT,CASSRGGSTGELFF,.,.,TRBV4-1,TRBJ2-2
TGTGCCTGGGGCAGGGGGAACCTCGGCGAGCAGTACTTC,CAWGRGNLGEQYF,.,TRBD1,TRBV30,TRBJ2-7
TGTGCCAGCAGCCGGAGCATGCAAGGGGTTTCCTACGAGCAGTACTTC,CASSRSMQGVSYEQYF,many,.,TRBV11-2,TRBJ2-7
TGTGCCAGCAGTTTGGAGGGGATAATGAACACTGAAGCTTTCTTT,CASSLEGIMNTEAFF,.,.,TRBV27,TRBJ1-1
TGTGCCAGCAGCCCGGGACTAGCGTCAGATACGCAGTATTTT,CASSPGLASDTQYF,.,TRBD2,TRBV7-9,TRBJ2-3
TGTGCCAGCAGCTACAGGGGTAGCACAGATACGCAGTATTTT,CASSYRGSTDTQYF,.,TRBD1,TRBV13,TRBJ2-3
TGTGCCATCGAAGGTGGAGGGGAAGAGGGTGACTATGGCTACACCTTC,CAIEGGGEEGDYGYTF,.,.,TRBV10-3,TRBJ1-2
TGTGCCAGCAGCCAACGGACTAGCGGGAGTCGAGAGCAGTACTTC,CASSQRTSGSREQYF,.,TRBD2,TRBV4-2,TRBJ2-7
TGTGCCTGGAGTGTCGACAGGGGGCGAGGCTACGAGCAGTACTTC,CAWSVDRGRGYEQYF,.,TRBD1,TRBV30,TRBJ2-7
TGTGCCAGCAGCCCCCGGGATGTCCAAGAGACCCAGTACTTC,CASSPRDVQETQYF,.,.,TRBV5-4,TRBJ2-5
TGTGCCAGCAGATTTAAACAGGGGGCGAATCAGCCCCAGCATTTT,CASRFKQGANQPQHF,.,TRBD1,TRBV6-5,TRBJ1-5
TGTGCCAGCAGCTTATCGGCCGGGGAGCTGTTTTTT,CASSLSAGELFF,.,.,TRBV7-9,TRBJ2-2
TGTGCCAGCAGCTTAGTTAGCGGGGGTTACAATGAGCAGTTCTTC,CASSLVSGGYNEQFF,.,TRBD2,TRBV11-3,TRBJ2-1